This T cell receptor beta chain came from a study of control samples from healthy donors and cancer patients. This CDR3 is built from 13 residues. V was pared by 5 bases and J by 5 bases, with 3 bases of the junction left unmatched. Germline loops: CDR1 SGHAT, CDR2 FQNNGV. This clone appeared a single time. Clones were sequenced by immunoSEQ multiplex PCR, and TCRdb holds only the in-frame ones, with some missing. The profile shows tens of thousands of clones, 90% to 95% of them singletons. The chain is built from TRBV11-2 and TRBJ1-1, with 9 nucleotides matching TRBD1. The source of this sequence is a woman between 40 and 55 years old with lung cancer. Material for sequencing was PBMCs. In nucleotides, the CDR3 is TGTGCCAGCAGCGGGACAGGGCGGACTGAAGCTTTCTTT. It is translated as CASSGTGRTEAFF.